This entry concerns a single T cell receptor (beta chain). What this receptor recognizes is not known. No qualities accompany the bases; no much larger clone lies one base away. Other DNA sequences within the sample encode an identical CDR3. From cysteine to phenylalanine, the CDR3 is 13 amino acids long. Only CDR3 DNA is held: 39 bases, read in frame from base 1. Cut back by 3 bases and 0 bases, the V and J ends lie 3 bases apart. The germline V gene (reference sequence) provides CDR1 LNHDA and CDR2 SQIVND. The cohort was made up of about 610 healthy bone marrow donors. At the time of sampling, all cohort members were nominally healthy, though unrecorded immune exposures were likely present. The donor tested CMV seropositive, placing the donor among the 290 or so seropositive members of the cohort. Every donor gave a peripheral blood sample, and the peripheral blood mononuclear cells from that sample were used for TCR beta sequencing. The Qiagen DNeasy Blood Extraction Kit was used to extract genomic DNA from the blood cell samples.

The record originates from a study of cytomegalovirus exposure and HLA in healthy donors (dated by TCRdb to about 2017). Looking at the study overall: In an earlier analysis of 550 to 750 of the donors, about 260 Gb of sequence data and 90 million to 120 million unique TCR beta sequences from 180 million or so T cells were reported. The later analysis used no new phenotypic data to find candidate immune exposures, relying instead on TCR beta sequences and their occurrence across donors. An earlier analysis of approximately 580 of the donors used high-throughput TCR beta sequencing to judge whether each TCR beta V gene segment behaved as functional or pseudogenic. Among the roughly 410 genotyped donors, around 81% belonged to the genetic ancestry cluster associated with self-reported Caucasian donors. An early release that covered fewer than 750 HLA-typed donors contained approximately 320 gigabases of sequencing data and roughly 84 million unique TCR sequences. The study was designed to test whether signatures of past pathogen exposure could be identified by cataloging public T cell receptors. Alongside the repertoire data, information on donor age, sex, ethnicity and CMV serostatus was compiled. High-throughput TCR immunosequencing, statistical association of individual TCRs with disease status, and machine learning were combined to predict cytomegalovirus infection status. A few DR-DQ haplotypes were handled as single units for association and clustering because linkage in the cohort was strong. Among some 410 genotyped donors of the cohort, an average of around 240,000 unique TCR beta nucleotide sequences were sequenced per donor, roughly a sixth of them non-productive. All discovery cohort repertoires had been generated on a single sequencing platform. A later analysis re-examined previously published TCR beta repertoires from just over 650 donors and added high-resolution HLA genotyping to investigate patterns of TCR occurrence. A later genetic analysis used genome-wide SNP genotypes for about 60% of the 666 donors, treating that subset as a discovery cohort. Both class I and class II loci were covered by HLA typing, at four-digit resolution. Using immunosequencing, the study profiled T cell repertoires from approximately 700 subjects and related those repertoires to cytomegalovirus serostatus. Along with the approximately 620-subject first cohort, a separate validation cohort of about 110 different subjects was used. Typing coverage differed by locus: A, B, C, DRB1 and DQB1 were typed in roughly 629-640 donors, DQA1 in 500 to 550, DPA1 in approximately 600, and DPB1 in roughly 450.

The paper's findings and limits, for the study overall: When HLA alleles, especially DR and DQ, strongly co-occurred, TCR associations were difficult to assign to individual alleles. Linkage disequilibrium might explain the correlated functional status among segregating V segments, but an unknown experimental factor could not be excluded. For the cohort, immune exposure information was limited to CMV serostatus. A later analysis found that most CMV-associated TCR beta chains appeared HLA-restricted, with HLA associations seemingly driven largely by CMV exposure. Broadly in line with IMGT annotations, most TCR beta V segments showed up in productive rearrangements about 87% or about 30% of the time in an earlier analysis of 587 of the donors. According to a later genetic analysis, donors in an Asian-associated ancestry cluster had fewer N-insertions in productive TCRs than the approximately 650-donor mean. The cohort was sequenced for TCR beta chains only, and without alpha or paired-chain data the features that could be detected were limited. Some IMGT-functional V segments, including TRBV6-2 and TRBV6-3, could not be distinguished by the 87-base-pair reads and were therefore excluded. Across donors, most TCR sequences were observed very rarely, whereas some public TCRs were present in many individuals. In a later analysis, TCR association rates were found to vary across HLA loci, with the most associated TCRs seen for DRB1 alleles and the fewest for HLA-C alleles. The authors suggested that the approach could potentially be extended to other disease states and immunological phenotypes. Compared with equally common non-associated chains, HLA-associated TCR beta chains in a later analysis were more clonally expanded and had lower generation probabilities. Roughly uniform sequencing depth across donors was assumed in presence/absence analyses, although this assumption may not hold. In vitro tests confirmed that three of the cytomegalovirus-associated TCR beta chains recognize cytomegalovirus antigens. In a later genetic analysis, a missense DCLRE1C variant was associated with V-gene and J-gene trimming of TCR beta chains, and the association was replicated in an independent cohort. The study gave a list of some 150 TCR beta chains associated with cytomegalovirus. A cluster of highly shared sequence variants was judged likely to represent a technical artifact of the sequencing pipeline. A further reported finding was that TCR beta sequences accurately predicted the HLA-A and HLA-B alleles for most subjects in the first cohort. The earlier analysis of 450 to 700 of the donors excluded around 17 rarely observed V segments, including chromosome 9 orphons, because counts were too low. According to a later analysis, parvovirus B19, influenza, CMV and Epstein-Barr virus appeared linked to several top co-occurrence clusters. At a false discovery rate of 0.05, a later analysis linked 16,000 or so TCR beta sequences to specific HLA alleles. The classifier was reported to diagnose cytomegalovirus status with high specificity and sensitivity in both the original and validation cohorts. Because HLA typing was unavailable for some donors at each locus, only the typed subset was used in association tests.

Library method: the immunoSEQ multiplex PCR assay. The multiplex PCR relied on a mix of 60 forward primers for TCR Vbeta segments and 13 reverse primers for TCR Jbeta segments. The CDR3 region of rearranged TCR beta genes was amplified from genomic DNA with a multiplex PCR assay. Amplified TCR beta libraries were sequenced as 87-base-pair reads on the Illumina HiSeq System. As for the original processing: In a later analysis, approximately 74 million unique TCR beta chains were counted across the 500 to 700 repertoires, and about 10 million of these chains were shared by at least two donors. Raw reads were error-corrected and collapsed into unique sequences with a nearest-neighbor algorithm that merged closely related sequences to remove PCR and sequencing errors. CDR3 sequences were aligned to IMGT reference sequences to assign V, D and J gene segments. Each retained sequence needed at least a six-nucleotide match to both a V gene segment and a J gene segment. A rearrangement was called productive if the CDR3 had no stop codons and remained in frame with V and J, and every other rearrangement was called non-productive. CDR3 was defined by IMGT convention, running from the second conserved V-encoded cysteine to the conserved J-encoded phenylalanine. The earlier analysis of more than 450 of the donors excluded sequences that lacked an unambiguous match to a single V gene segment. In an earlier analysis of a few hundred of the donors, V segments were called functional above 56.7% productive rearrangements and were called segregating when the between-donor standard deviation exceeded 5%. A statistical classification framework was built for diagnosing cytomegalovirus status from the catalog of TCR beta chain sequences. In a later analysis, TCR nucleotide sequences were compared against IMGT/GENE-DB human TR gene sequences so that V and J genes could be assigned. A later analysis assigned CDR3 sequences and most-parsimonious VDJ recombination scenarios with the TCRdist pipeline. In a later analysis, each TCR beta chain was defined by its CDR3 amino acid sequence together with its V-gene family, and reads without a unique V-gene family were excluded. To address suspected cross-contamination and a sequencing artifact, a later analysis removed several hundred highly shared, low-generation-probability nucleotide sequences. For each public chain, a later analysis derived a clonal expansion index from normalized ranks of inferred template counts within each repertoire. Generation probabilities in a later analysis came from a VDJ recombination model fitted to out-of-frame rearrangements, and those results were checked against IGoR. In a later analysis, TCR-TCR, TCR-HLA and TCR-CMV co-occurrence was scored with hypergeometric tests, and a repertoire-size bias correction was applied to TCR pairs. False discovery rates were estimated in a later analysis by permuting HLA or CMV assignments 20 times. In a later analysis, co-occurring TCRs were grouped using DBSCAN, and TCRdist sequence similarity was added for clustering within HLA-allele-positive subsets. Co-occurrence clustering excluded repertoires with fewer than 30,000 or more than 120,000 public chains, plus five with anomalous nucleotide sharing. The table comes from immuneACCESS by way of TCRdb, which keeps in-frame sequences with V and J called. Part of the clones is missing from these tables; in studies checked, under half for an unresolved V gene and the rest for unknown reasons. Clonal size and the V and J genes are those of that table, whereas D and trimming came from the DNA. The sample data list 85,000 to 100,000 clones, and about three quarters of these were observed just once. The ten largest account for less than 9.5% of the sample.

The V and J segments used are TRBV19 and TRBJ1-3, with the D gene not clear enough to name. Sequencing input: PBMCs. The origin of this receptor is a man aged 45-60 years in good health and CMV-seropositive. In nucleotides, the sequence is TGTGCCAGTAGTATCAGCTCTGGAAACACCATATATTTT. Its protein is CASSISSGNTIYF. The full variable domain, completed from the reference TRBV19 and TRBJ1-3 proteins outside the CDR3, reads DGGITQSPKYLFRKEGQNVTLSCEQNLNHDAMYWYRQDPGQGLRLIYYSQIVNDFQKGDIAEGYSVSREKKESFPLTVTSAQKNPTAFYLCASSISSGNTIYFGEGSWLTVV.